This record looks at one T cell receptor (beta chain) sequence and its context. These data belong to a study of shared clonotypes between healthy human individuals. V was trimmed by 1 base and J by 7 bases, leaving 10 bases between them. CDR1 SGHVS and CDR2 FQNEAQ come from the germline V gene. The CDR3 runs 13 residues. Produced via immunoSEQ multiplex PCR; TCRdb's table is partial and in-frame only. The table lists under 1,100,000 clones, about 75% of them singletons. This sequence was found in a man younger than 30 in good health. This rearrangement joins TRBV7-8 to TRBJ2-5; D is unresolved. Sequences were obtained from memory CD4+ T cells sorted from blood. Subset reported: CD45RA-negative fraction. CDR3 sequence (DNA): TGTGCCAGCAGCTTAGGTGGGGTGGGGACCCAGTACTTC. The encoded protein is CASSLGGVGTQYF.